Presented here are 14 T cell receptor beta chains from one specimen sequenced in a study of cytomegalovirus exposure and HLA in healthy donors. 13 Jbeta primers and 60 Vbeta primers were used for the PCR. Clones were read by immunoSEQ multiplex PCR, and TCRdb kept only the in-frame ones, dropping some. The sample lists more than 140,000 clones, roughly 80% seen once, with about 5.6% in the top ten. The specimen sequenced was PBMCs. Receptor source: a man between 25 and 39 years old in good health and CMV-seropositive.

This sequence joins TRBV19 and TRBJ1-5, with 12 nucleotides matching TRBD1. CDR1 and CDR2 (germline): LNHDA, SQIVND (reference sequence). Trimming took 4 bases from V and 6 from J; bases not matched to a gene: 7. CDR3 length equals 16 residues. CDR3 protein: CASSTRDRGLFQPQHF. CDR3 nucleotides: TGTGCCAGTAGTACACGGGACAGGGGGCTTTTTCAGCCCCAGCATTTT. Full variable domain (missing parts from reference TRBV19 and TRBJ1-5): DGGITQSPKYLFRKEGQNVTLSCEQNLNHDAMYWYRQDPGQGLRLIYYSQIVNDFQKGDIAEGYSVSREKKESFPLTVTSAQKNPTAFYLCASSTRDRGLFQPQHFGDGTRLSIL.

The CDR3 DNA reads as TGTGCCAGCAGCTTCACAGGGGGCCGATCGGCCGGGGAGCTGTTTTTT. Protein product: CASSFTGGRSAGELFF. The chain links TRBV11-2 to TRBJ2-2, with 9 bases fitting TRBD1. CDR3 length equals 16 residues. Germline CDR1 SGHAT, CDR2 FQNNGV. The V gene end was trimmed by 3 bases and the J gene end by 6 bases; junction bases not matched to a gene: 8.

J is TRBJ1-1 and V is TRBV6-6; 8 positions match TRBD1. The V gene's germline CDR1 is MNHNY and CDR2 SVGAGI (reference sequence). Germline trimming cut 5 bases from V and 1 base from J; bases unmatched to any gene: 6. The CDR3 spans 15 residues. This CDR3 reads CASSRDRGRNTEAFF. CDR3 DNA sequence: TGTGCCAGCAGTCGTGACAGGGGTAGGAACACTGAAGCTTTCTTT.

This chain links TRBV28 with TRBJ2-6; D is unclear. V gave up 5 bases and J gave up 1 base, with 9 bases separating them. CDR3 length: 15 amino acids. Germline V gene lookup returns CDR1 MDHEN and CDR2 SYDVKM. This CDR3 is CASSPTPSGANVLTF. The CDR3 DNA is TGTGCCAGCAGTCCCACACCGTCTGGGGCCAACGTCCTGACTTTC. The full variable domain, in which reference TRBV28 and TRBJ2-6 provide the parts outside the CDR3, is DVKVTQSSRYLVKRTGEKVFLECVQDMDHENMFWYRQDPGLGLRLIYFSYDVKMKEKGDIPEGYSVSREKKERFSLILESASTNQTSMYLCASSPTPSGANVLTFGAGSRLTVL.

This chain links TRBV30 with TRBJ2-1; D unresolved. The germline V gene encodes CDR1 GTSNPN and CDR2 SVGIG (reference sequence). V was pared by 8 bases and J by 8 bases, with 22 bases between. This CDR3 contains 14 residues. The CDR3 region has the DNA TGTGCCCACGACCCCGCGGTGAGCCGTGATGAGCAGTTCTTC. Translation gives CAHDPAVSRDEQFF.

The chain carries TRBV5-1 and TRBJ2-2; D uncertain. The CDR3 has 14 residues. V was shortened by 1 base and J by 1 base, with 5 bases between the two germline ends. Per germline, CDR1 SGHRS and CDR2 YFSETQ. CDR3 residues: CASSLSGNTGELFF. For the CDR3, the DNA is TGCGCCAGCAGCTTGTCCGGGAACACCGGGGAGCTGTTTTTT.

The V gene is TRBV19, the J gene TRBJ2-3; perhaps TRBD2 as D (6 bases). The ends were cut back, 6 bases at V and 4 bases at J, with 8 bases in the middle. The germline V gene has CDR1 LNHDA and CDR2 SQIVND (reference sequence). The CDR3 extends over 12 amino acids. CDR3: CASRRDSDTQYF. The DNA for the CDR3 is TGTGCCAGTAGGCGGGACTCAGATACGCAGTATTTT.

The CDR3 sequence is CASTLHGSSSYEQYF. DNA of the CDR3: TGTGCCAGCACTTTGCATGGTTCTTCCTCCTACGAGCAGTACTTC. V and J are TRBV6-1 and TRBJ2-5; D unclear. Near its end, the DNA agrees better with TRBJ2-7, so the J call may be wrong. Per the germline V gene, CDR1 is MNHNS and CDR2 is SASEGT. This CDR3 contains 15 residues.

This rearrangement joins TRBV27 to TRBJ2-7; 7 bases are shared with TRBD2. The germline V gene has CDR1 MNHEY and CDR2 SMNVEV (reference sequence). CDR3 length: 14 amino acids. The V gene end was trimmed by 8 bases and the J gene end by 4 bases; junction bases not matched to a gene: 11. The CDR3 is CASASGGYLYEQYF. CDR3 bases: TGTGCCAGCGCCTCGGGGGGATACCTATACGAGCAGTACTTC.

The chain couples TRBV9 to TRBJ1-1, with 9 bases that match TRBD1. V lost 4 bases to trimming and J lost 5 bases; unmatched junction nucleotides: 6. The CDR3 loop spans 14 amino acids. Germline CDR1 and CDR2: SGDLS and YYNGEE. Here the CDR3 reads CASSSTGGETEAFF. The CDR3 nucleotides read TGTGCCAGCAGCTCGACAGGGGGAGAGACTGAAGCTTTCTTT.

In regard to this clone: A read error may produce the germline difference seen at one junction end. V is TRBV11-2 and J is TRBJ2-1, with 10 positions matching TRBD2. Germline lookup yields CDR1 SGHAT and CDR2 FQNNGV. The CDR3 covers 13 residues. In DNA, the CDR3 is TGTGCCAGCAGGTTAGCGGGAGGTAATGAGCAGTTCTTC. Translated: CASRLAGGNEQFF.

In its sample, this clone was seen a few times. This rearrangement joins TRBV5-1 to TRBJ1-1, with 8 bases matching TRBD1. The trim removed 4 bases at V and 4 bases at J, leaving 9 bases unmatched. CDR3 length: 15 residues. Looked up from germline, CDR1 is SGHRS and CDR2 is YFSETQ. The CDR3 DNA reads as TGCGCCAGCAGCGCCGACAGGGGCGGTATCACTGAAGCTTTCTTT. This encodes CASSADRGGITEAFF.

This clone was counted between two and nine times. V usage is TRBV29-1 and J usage is TRBJ2-7, with 9 bases fitting TRBD1. J was trimmed by 0 bases and V by 8 bases; bases with no gene match: 5. CDR3 size: 13 residues. The germline CDR1 and CDR2 sequences are SQVTM and ANQGSEA. In nucleotides, the CDR3 is TGCAGCATAAGACAGGGGGGCTCCTACGAGCAGTACTTC. Translation gives CSIRQGGSYEQYF.

The rearrangement uses TRBV7-9 and TRBJ1-4; D perhaps matches TRBD1 (6 bases). The ends were cut back, 4 bases at V and 8 bases at J, with 14 bases in the middle. This CDR3 is built from 14 residues. The germline V gene has CDR1 SEHNR and CDR2 FQNEAQ (reference sequence). For the CDR3, the DNA is TGTGCCAGCAGCTCAAGGACAGTAGAAGAAAAACTGTTTTTT. Amino acid sequence: CASSSRTVEEKLFF.